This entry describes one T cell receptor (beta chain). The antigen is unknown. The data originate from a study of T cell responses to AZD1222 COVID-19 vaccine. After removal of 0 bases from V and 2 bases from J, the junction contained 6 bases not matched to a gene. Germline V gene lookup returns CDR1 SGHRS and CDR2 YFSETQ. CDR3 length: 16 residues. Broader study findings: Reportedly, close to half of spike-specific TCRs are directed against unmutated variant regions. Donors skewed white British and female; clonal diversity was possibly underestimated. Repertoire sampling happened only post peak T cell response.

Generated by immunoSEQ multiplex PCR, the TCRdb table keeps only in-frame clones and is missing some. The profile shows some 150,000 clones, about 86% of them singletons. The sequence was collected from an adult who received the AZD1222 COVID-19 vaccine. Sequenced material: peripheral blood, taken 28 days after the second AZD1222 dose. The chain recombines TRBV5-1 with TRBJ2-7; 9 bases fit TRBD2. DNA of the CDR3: TGCGCCAGCAGCTTGGGGCCAGCGGGAGGTACCTACGAGCAGTACTTC. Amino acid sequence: CASSLGPAGGTYEQYF.